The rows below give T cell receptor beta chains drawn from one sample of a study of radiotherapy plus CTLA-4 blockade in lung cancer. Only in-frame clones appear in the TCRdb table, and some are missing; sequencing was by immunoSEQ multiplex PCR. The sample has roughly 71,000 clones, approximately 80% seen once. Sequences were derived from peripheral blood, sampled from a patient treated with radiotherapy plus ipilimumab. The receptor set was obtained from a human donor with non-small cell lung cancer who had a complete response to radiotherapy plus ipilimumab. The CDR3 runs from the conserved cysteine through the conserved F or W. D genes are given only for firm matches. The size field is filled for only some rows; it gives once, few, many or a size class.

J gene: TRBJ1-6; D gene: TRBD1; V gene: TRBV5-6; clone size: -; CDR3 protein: CASRGQDNSPLHF; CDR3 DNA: TGTGCCAGCAGAGGACAGGATAATTCACCCCTCCACTTT
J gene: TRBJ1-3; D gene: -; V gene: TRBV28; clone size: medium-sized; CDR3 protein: CASSRGISSGNTIYF; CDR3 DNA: TGTGCCAGCAGTCGGGGGATTAGCTCTGGAAACACCATATATTTT
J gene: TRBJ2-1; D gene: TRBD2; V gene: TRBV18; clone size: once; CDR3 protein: CASSPILLAGERNEQFF; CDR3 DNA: TGTGCCAGCTCCCCGATCCTTCTAGCGGGAGAGCGGAATGAGCAGTTCTTC
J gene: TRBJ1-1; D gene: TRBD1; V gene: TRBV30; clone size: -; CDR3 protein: CAWRGQGPNTEAFF; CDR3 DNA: TGTGCCTGGAGGGGACAGGGGCCGAACACTGAAGCTTTCTTT
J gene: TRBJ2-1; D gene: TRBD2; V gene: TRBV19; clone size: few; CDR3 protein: CASSKREGRGSYNEQFF; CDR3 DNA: TGTGCCAGTAGTAAGCGGGAGGGCCGAGGATCCTACAATGAGCAGTTCTTC
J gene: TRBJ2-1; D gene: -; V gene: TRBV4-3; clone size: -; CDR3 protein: CASSQGGDISEQFF; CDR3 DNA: TGCGCCAGCAGCCAAGGAGGTGATATCAGTGAGCAGTTCTTC
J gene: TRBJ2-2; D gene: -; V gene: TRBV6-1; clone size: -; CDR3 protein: CASSAALTGELFF; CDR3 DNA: TGTGCCAGCAGTGCGGCCCTTACCGGGGAGCTGTTTTTT
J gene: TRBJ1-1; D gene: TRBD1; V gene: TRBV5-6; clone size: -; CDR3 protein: CASSLPGGQAFF; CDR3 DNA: TGTGCCAGCAGCTTACCAGGGGGTCAAGCTTTCTTT
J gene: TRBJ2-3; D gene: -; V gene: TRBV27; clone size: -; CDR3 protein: CASSLSGASSDTQYF; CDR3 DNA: TGTGCCAGCAGTTTATCGGGAGCGAGTAGTGATACGCAGTATTTT
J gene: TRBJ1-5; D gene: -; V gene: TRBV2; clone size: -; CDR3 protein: CASKWEYSNQPQHF; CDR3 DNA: TGTGCCAGCAAGTGGGAGTATAGCAATCAGCCCCAGCATTTT
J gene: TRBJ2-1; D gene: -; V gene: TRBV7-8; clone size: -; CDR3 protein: CASRVSNEQFF; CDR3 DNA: TGTGCCAGCAGAGTCAGTAATGAGCAGTTCTTC
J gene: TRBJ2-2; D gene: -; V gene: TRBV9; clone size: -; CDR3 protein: CASSVDRNTGELFF; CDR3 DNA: TGTGCCAGCAGCGTAGACAGGAACACCGGGGAGCTGTTTTTT
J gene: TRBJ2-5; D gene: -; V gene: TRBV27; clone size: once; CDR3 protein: CASTRTRGETQYF; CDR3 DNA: TGTGCCAGCACGCGGACTAGGGGGGAGACCCAGTACTTC
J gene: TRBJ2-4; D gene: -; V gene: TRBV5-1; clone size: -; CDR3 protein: CASSLGDLGSNIQYF; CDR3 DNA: TGCGCCAGCAGCTTGGGAGACTTAGGATCAAACATTCAGTACTTC